What follows are 16 T cell receptor beta chains derived from one specimen sequenced in a study of blood T cell repertoires in COVID-19. Sequenced by immunoSEQ multiplex PCR; TCRdb stores in-frame clones only, minus some. The data hold 58,000 or so clones, with approximately 90% observed a single time. Sample: peripheral blood. All receptors derive from a woman aged 70-85 years with active COVID-19.

V is TRBV27 and J is TRBJ2-7, with 8 nucleotides matching TRBD1. There are 14 residues in the CDR3. V lost 7 bases, J lost 1 base, and 6 bases stayed unmatched. The germline CDR1 and CDR2 sequences are MNHEY and SMNVEV (reference sequence). The CDR3 loop reads CASTRTGWSYEQYF. In DNA, the CDR3 is TGTGCCAGCACAAGGACAGGGTGGTCCTACGAGCAGTACTTC.

J is TRBJ2-1 and V is TRBV4-2; 7 nucleotides match TRBD2. Germline V gene sequence: CDR1 LGHNA, CDR2 YNFKEQ. This CDR3 contains 16 residues. Trimming at V came to 5 bases and at J to 1 base, leaving 8 bases not matched to a gene. CDR3 sequence: CASSSTSSQSYNEQFF. The DNA for the CDR3 is TGTGCCAGCAGCTCGACTAGCAGCCAGTCCTACAATGAGCAGTTCTTC.

This clone was recorded only once. This chain links TRBV27 with TRBJ2-1, with D possibly being TRBD2 (6 bases). With 3 bases removed from V and 3 bases from J, the gap between germline ends came to 12 bases. Germline CDR1 reads MNHEY; CDR2 reads SMNVEV (reference sequence). The CDR3 spans 15 residues. CDR3 in DNA: TGTGCCAGCAGTTTTGGCGGGACCCGCTACAATGAGCAGTTCTTC. Encoded protein: CASSFGGTRYNEQFF.

This chain connects TRBV28 to TRBJ1-5; a possible D gene is TRBD1 (6 bases). The V gene lost 6 bases and the J gene lost 3 bases, with 18 bases spanning the gap. The length of the CDR3 is 16 residues. Germline V gene lookup returns CDR1 MDHEN and CDR2 SYDVKM. This CDR3 reads CASRRHWAGVNQPQHF. Written as DNA, the CDR3 is TGTGCCAGCAGACGTCACTGGGCAGGGGTCAATCAGCCCCAGCATTTT.

The gene calls are TRBV19 and TRBJ1-1, with 7 bases matching TRBD1. V lost 6 bases to trimming and J lost 4 bases; unmatched junction nucleotides: 8. The length of the CDR3 is 14 residues. Germline V gene sequence: CDR1 LNHDA, CDR2 SQIVND (reference sequence). The CDR3 region is CASSRGTASTEAFF. The CDR3 nucleotides are TGTGCCAGTAGCCGCGGGACAGCGAGCACTGAAGCTTTCTTT.

CDR3 amino acids: CASSQFPEGQVNEKLFF. CDR3 DNA sequence: TGCGCCAGCAGTCAATTCCCAGAGGGACAGGTTAATGAAAAACTGTTTTTT. The chain links TRBV23-1 to TRBJ1-4; 8 bases line up with TRBD1. TRBV23-1 is filed as an ORF, its function uncertain. This CDR3 is built from 17 residues. J gave up 4 bases and V 1 base, and 8 bases lay outside the gene matches.

This clone came up a few times. The gene calls are TRBV4-1 and TRBJ1-4; 9 bases are a match to TRBD1. The CDR3 is 15 amino acids. CDR1 and CDR2 from the germline V gene are MGHRA and YSYEKL. V shed 4 bases, J shed 8 bases, and the junction held 8 bases outside the gene matches. The CDR3 nucleotides read TGCGCCAGCAGCCTATCCGGGACAGGGTTCGAAAAACTGTTTTTT. Amino acids: CASSLSGTGFEKLFF.

This clone was seen only once. The genes are TRBV5-1 and TRBJ1-2; perhaps TRBD1 as D (6 bases). Looked up from germline, CDR1 is SGHRS and CDR2 is YFSETQ. The CDR3 is 15 amino acids. V lost 2 bases and J lost 6, with 17 bases in between. The CDR3 DNA reads TGCGCCAGCAGCTTCGACGGGCAGGGGAGGGATGGCTACACCTTC. Protein sequence: CASSFDGQGRDGYTF.

The count of this clone is one. The rearrangement joins TRBV11-2 to TRBJ2-2, with D unclear. V shed 0 bases and J shed 5 bases, with 7 bases lying between them. The CDR3 is 14 residues long. Germline-derived CDR1 and CDR2 are SGHAT and FQNNGV. CDR3: CASSLDFKTGELFF. CDR3 nucleotide sequence: TGTGCCAGCAGCTTAGATTTCAAAACCGGGGAGCTGTTTTTT.

The chain recombines TRBV10-1 with TRBJ1-2, with a possible D match to TRBD1 (5 bases). CDR1 and CDR2 (germline): WNHNN, SYGVQD (reference sequence). The CDR3 runs 13 residues. V lost 5 bases to trimming and J lost 2 bases, with 9 bases between them. DNA of the CDR3: TGCGCCAGCAGTCAGACAGAGAACTATGGCTACACCTTC. Translated, it gives CASSQTENYGYTF.

The chain combines TRBV27 with TRBJ2-5, with D maybe TRBD2 (7 bases). The length of the CDR3 is 15 residues. With 8 bases removed from V and 1 base from J, the gap between germline ends came to 17 bases. CDR1 and CDR2 (germline): MNHEY, SMNVEV (reference sequence). CDR3 residues: CASGRSGGRQETQYF. CDR3 nucleotides: TGTGCCAGCGGACGCTCCGGGGGGCGCCAAGAGACCCAGTACTTC.

This clone was seen more than once but under ten times. J is TRBJ2-6 and V is TRBV23-1, with D perhaps matching TRBD1 (6 bases). TRBV23-1 is treated as an ORF (open reading frame) with a function not yet certain. The CDR3 sequence is 17 residues long. Deletions cut 3 bases from V and 0 bases from J, with 12 bases between. This chain's CDR3 is CASSHHRVLSGANVLTF. As DNA, the CDR3 is TGCGCCAGCAGTCACCACAGGGTGCTCTCTGGGGCCAACGTCCTGACTTTC.

This chain joins TRBV5-6 and TRBJ1-2; D is ambiguous. V lost 4 bases and J 6 bases, leaving 16 bases between the germline ends. This CDR3 spans 14 amino acids. Germline V gene sequence: CDR1 SGHDT, CDR2 YYEEEE. The CDR3 nucleotides are TGTGCCAGCAGCCTAGACGGACGGCGGGATGGCTACACCTTC. Translating gives CASSLDGRRDGYTF.

The chain couples TRBV12-3 or TRBV12-4 to TRBJ1-5; D may be TRBD1 (6 bases). Trimming took 10 bases from V and 3 from J, leaving 13 bases between them. This CDR3 comprises 13 residues. CDR3 in DNA: TGTGCCACAAACCAGGGGCCCAATCAGCCCCAGCATTTT. Translated: CATNQGPNQPQHF.

The chain employs TRBV19 and TRBJ2-1, with D unclear. The germline V and J ends were trimmed by 5 bases and 5 bases, with 13 bases remaining between them. This CDR3 spans 14 amino acids. From germline, CDR1 is LNHDA and CDR2 SQIVND (reference sequence). The CDR3 here is CASSVMWQNNEQFF. DNA of the CDR3: TGTGCCAGTAGTGTAATGTGGCAGAACAATGAGCAGTTCTTC.

The V gene is TRBV5-1, the J gene TRBJ1-1, with D possibly TRBD1 on 5 matching bases. Germline V gives CDR1 SGHRS, CDR2 YFSETQ. The CDR3 consists of 14 residues. With 5 bases removed from V and 2 bases from J, the gap between germline ends came to 13 bases. The CDR3 region has the DNA TGCGCCAGCAGTCCTCAACAGGTTAACACTGAAGCTTTCTTT. Translated: CASSPQQVNTEAFF.